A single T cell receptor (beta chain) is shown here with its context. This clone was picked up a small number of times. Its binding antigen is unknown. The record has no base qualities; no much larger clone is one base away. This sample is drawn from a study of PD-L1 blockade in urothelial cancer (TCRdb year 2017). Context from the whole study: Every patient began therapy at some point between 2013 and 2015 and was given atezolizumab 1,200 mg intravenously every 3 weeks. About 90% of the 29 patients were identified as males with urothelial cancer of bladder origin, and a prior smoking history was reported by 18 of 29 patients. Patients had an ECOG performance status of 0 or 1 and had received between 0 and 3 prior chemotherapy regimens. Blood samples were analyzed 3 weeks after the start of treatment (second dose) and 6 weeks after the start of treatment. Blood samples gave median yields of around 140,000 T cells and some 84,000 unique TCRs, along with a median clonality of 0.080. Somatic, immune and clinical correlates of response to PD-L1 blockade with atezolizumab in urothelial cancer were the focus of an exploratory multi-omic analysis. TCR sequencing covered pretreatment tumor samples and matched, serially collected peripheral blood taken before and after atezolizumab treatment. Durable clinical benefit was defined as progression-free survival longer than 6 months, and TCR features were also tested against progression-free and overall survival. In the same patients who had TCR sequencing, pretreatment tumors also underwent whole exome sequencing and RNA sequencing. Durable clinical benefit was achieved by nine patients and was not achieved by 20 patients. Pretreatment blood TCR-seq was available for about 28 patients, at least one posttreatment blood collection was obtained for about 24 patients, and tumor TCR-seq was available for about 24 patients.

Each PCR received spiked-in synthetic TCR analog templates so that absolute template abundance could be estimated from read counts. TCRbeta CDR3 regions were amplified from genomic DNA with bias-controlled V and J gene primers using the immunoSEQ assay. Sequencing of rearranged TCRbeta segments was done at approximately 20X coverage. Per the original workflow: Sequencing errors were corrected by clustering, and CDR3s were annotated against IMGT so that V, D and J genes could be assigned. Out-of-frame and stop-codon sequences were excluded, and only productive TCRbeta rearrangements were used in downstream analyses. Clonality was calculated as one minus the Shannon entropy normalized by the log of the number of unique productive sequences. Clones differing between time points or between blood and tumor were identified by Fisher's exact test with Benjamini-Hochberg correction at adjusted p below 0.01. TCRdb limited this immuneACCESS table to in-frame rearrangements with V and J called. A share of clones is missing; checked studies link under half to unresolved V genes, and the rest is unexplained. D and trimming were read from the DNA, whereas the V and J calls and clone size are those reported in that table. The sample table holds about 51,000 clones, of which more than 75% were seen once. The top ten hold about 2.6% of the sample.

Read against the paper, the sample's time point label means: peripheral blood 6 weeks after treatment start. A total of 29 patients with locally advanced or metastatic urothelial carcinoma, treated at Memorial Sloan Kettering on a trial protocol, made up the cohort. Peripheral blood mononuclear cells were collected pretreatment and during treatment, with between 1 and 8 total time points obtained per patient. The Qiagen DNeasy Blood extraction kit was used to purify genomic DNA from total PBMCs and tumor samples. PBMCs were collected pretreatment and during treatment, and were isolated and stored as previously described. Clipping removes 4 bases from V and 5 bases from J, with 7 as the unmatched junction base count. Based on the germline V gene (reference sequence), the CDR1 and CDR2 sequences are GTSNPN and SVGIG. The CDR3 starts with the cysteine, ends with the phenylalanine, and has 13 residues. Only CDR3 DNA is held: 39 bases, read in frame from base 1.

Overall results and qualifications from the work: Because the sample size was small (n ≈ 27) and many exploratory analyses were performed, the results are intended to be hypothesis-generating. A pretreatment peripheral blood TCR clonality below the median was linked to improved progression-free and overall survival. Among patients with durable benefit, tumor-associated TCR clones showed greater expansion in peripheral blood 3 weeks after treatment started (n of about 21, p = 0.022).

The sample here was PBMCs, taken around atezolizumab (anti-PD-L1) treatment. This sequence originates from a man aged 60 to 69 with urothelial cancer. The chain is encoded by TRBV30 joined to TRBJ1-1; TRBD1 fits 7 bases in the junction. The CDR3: CAWTRGLGTEAFF. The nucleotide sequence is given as TGTGCCTGGACCAGGGGGTTAGGAACTGAAGCTTTCTTT.